Following are 15 T cell receptor beta chains from one sample sequenced in a study of blood T cell repertoires in COVID-19. The repertoire was sequenced with immunoSEQ multiplex PCR; TCRdb's copy has only in-frame clones and lacks some. The data contain 150,000 to 200,000 clones, around 84% of them singletons. Sequenced input: peripheral blood. The source of these receptors is a woman of 80 years or more with COVID-19, enrolled during active disease.

This clone has a handful of counts. The chain is built from TRBV11-2 and TRBJ1-2; 7 bases are a match to TRBD1. From germline, CDR1 is SGHAT and CDR2 FQNNGV. The CDR3 totals 15 residues. The junction had 4 bases not matched to a gene; V was cut back by 1 base and J by 2 bases. CDR3 DNA sequence: TGTGCCAGCAGCTTAGCGGGACAGACCAACTATGGCTACACCTTC. Translation gives CASSLAGQTNYGYTF.

The rearrangement uses TRBV6-5 and TRBJ1-4; D is unresolved. The V gene's germline CDR1 is MNHEY and CDR2 SVGAGI. The germline V and J ends were trimmed by 2 bases and 8 bases, with 12 bases remaining between them. The CDR3 contains 14 residues. For the CDR3, the DNA is TGTGCCAGCAGTTACCTTACGGGGTTCGAAAAACTGTTTTTT. It translates to CASSYLTGFEKLFF.

This clone came up a few times. J is TRBJ1-3 and V is TRBV7-9; D call uncertain. Trimming left V 5 bases short and J 9 bases short, with 11 bases between. The germline V gene has CDR1 SEHNR and CDR2 FQNEAQ (reference sequence). The CDR3 loop spans 12 amino acids. In DNA form, the CDR3 reads TGTGCCAGCAGCCCTGATCTAAGCACCATATATTTT. This gives the protein CASSPDLSTIYF.

By share of the sample, this clone is medium-sized (0.01 to 0.1%). V is TRBV4-1 and J is TRBJ2-7; weak D call: TRBD1 (6 bases). From germline, CDR1 is MGHRA and CDR2 YSYEKL. Trimming took off 1 base at V and 4 bases at J, with 11 bases between the two ends. The length of the CDR3 is 14 residues. The CDR3 DNA follows: TGCGCCAGCAGCCAAGCAAACGACAGGTACGAGCAGTACTTC. This codes for CASSQANDRYEQYF.

The chain uses TRBV20-1 and TRBJ2-7, with D maybe TRBD1 (6 bases). CDR3 length: 11 amino acids. Germline assignment: CDR1 DFQATT and CDR2 SNEGSKA (reference sequence). The CDR3 reads CAVRDTLEQYF. The CDR3 nucleotides read TGCGCCGTCCGGGACACCCTCGAGCAGTACTTC.

The chain uses TRBV28 and TRBJ2-7; 9 nucleotides agree with TRBD1. The CDR3 runs 13 residues. The ends lost 5 bases at V and 3 bases at J; junction bases unmatched: 2. Looked up from germline, CDR1 is MDHEN and CDR2 is SYDVKM. The CDR3 reads CASSTGQGYEQYF. In DNA, the CDR3 is TGTGCCAGCAGTACGGGACAGGGCTACGAGCAGTACTTC.

V gene TRBV7-2 combines with J gene TRBJ2-2; a weak D match, TRBD2 (6 bases). Germline V gene data show CDR1 as SGHTA and CDR2 as FQGNSA. The CDR3 sequence is 16 residues long. V was cut by 0 bases and J by 7 bases, with 15 bases left in between. CDR3 sequence reads: CASSLASRGRYGELFF. The CDR3 coding sequence is TGTGCCAGCAGCTTAGCGTCCCGAGGGAGGTACGGGGAGCTGTTTTTT.

The chain carries TRBV28 and TRBJ1-1; the match to TRBD1 covers 8 bases. The CDR3 is made up of 16 amino acids. CDR1 MDHEN and CDR2 SYDVKM come from the germline V gene. V trimming: 6 bases; J trimming: 5 bases; junction bases outside the gene matches: 14. For the CDR3, the DNA is TGTGCCAGCAGAGCAAACAGGGGGAATGGGGGTACTGAAGCTTTCTTT. Its translation is CASRANRGNGGTEAFF.

The rearrangement joins TRBV18 to TRBJ1-2; D gene uncertain. CDR1 KGHSH and CDR2 LQKENI come from the germline V gene. The CDR3 runs 15 residues. The V end was cut by 6 bases, the J end by 4 bases, with 18 bases between. The CDR3, as DNA: TGTGCCAGCTCGTCCGGAGACCCACTCCGCTATGGCTACACCTTC. Translating it yields CASSSGDPLRYGYTF. Full variable domain (missing parts from reference TRBV18 and TRBJ1-2): NAGVMQNPRHLVRRRGQEARLRCSPMKGHSHVYWYRQLPEEGLKFMVYLQKENIIDESGMPKERFSAEFPKEGPSILRIQQVVRGDSAAYFCASSSGDPLRYGYTFGSGTRLTVV.

The rearrangement links TRBV5-4 to TRBJ2-2; TRBD2 agrees at 7 bases. V was clipped by 4 bases and J by 3 bases; unmatched bases: 9. Germline V CDR1 and CDR2: SGHNT, YYREEE (reference sequence). This CDR3 region has 16 residues. CDR3 in DNA: TGTGCCAGCAGCCCCCAGACTAGCCAACACACCGGGGAGCTGTTTTTT. Encoded protein: CASSPQTSQHTGELFF.

The chain couples TRBV5-6 to TRBJ1-2; tentative D call: TRBD1 (6 bases). Germline CDR1 and CDR2: SGHDT and YYEEEE. V was trimmed by 0 bases and J by 2 bases, leaving 8 bases between them. The CDR3 is made up of 14 amino acids. The CDR3 loop is CASSLVTGNYGYTF. DNA for the CDR3: TGTGCCAGCAGCTTGGTAACAGGGAACTATGGCTACACCTTC.

The chain uses TRBV5-6 and TRBJ2-1; the match to TRBD2 covers 7 bases. The CDR3 sequence is 15 residues long. Germline V gene lookup returns CDR1 SGHDT and CDR2 YYEEEE. V was clipped by 2 bases and J by 0 bases; unmatched bases: 2. This CDR3 is CASSFGDYSYNEQFF. The CDR3 DNA is TGTGCCAGCAGCTTTGGGGACTACTCCTACAATGAGCAGTTCTTC.

V is TRBV10-3 and J is TRBJ2-1; 9 bases match TRBD1. V was pared by 5 bases and J by 8 bases, with 16 bases of the junction left unmatched. Germline V CDR1 and CDR2: ENHRY, SYGVKD. The CDR3 loop spans 17 amino acids. CDR3 protein: CAISRTGDGGAGYEQFF. Written as DNA, the CDR3 is TGTGCCATCAGTCGGACAGGGGACGGAGGGGCGGGGTATGAGCAGTTCTTC.

The chain links TRBV11-2 to TRBJ1-2; D might be TRBD1 (6 bases). The V end lost 5 bases, the J end lost 8 bases, and 15 bases lay between the germline ends. From germline, CDR1 is SGHAT and CDR2 FQNNGV. The CDR3 is 13 residues long. CDR3 sequence (DNA): TGTGCCAGCAGCCCGAATATACAGGGAGGCTACACCTTC. Its protein product is CASSPNIQGGYTF.

The chain carries TRBV6-5 and TRBJ2-3; unclear D gene. CDR3 length: 13 residues. Per the germline V gene, CDR1 is MNHEY and CDR2 is SVGAGI. V was clipped by 6 bases and J by 3 bases, with 10 bases between them. The DNA of the CDR3 is TGTGCCAGCAGCCGAAAGAGGACAGATACGCAGTATTTT. As protein: CASSRKRTDTQYF.